This section outlines one T cell receptor beta chain sequence together with its context. Its cognate antigen has yet to be identified. No base-level quality is on record; no much larger clone is a single base apart. The data stem from a study of blood T cell repertoires in COVID-19 (dated by TCRdb to the early 2020s). In terms of the full investigation: Collaborator samples came from the United States, Italy and Spain and covered acute and convalescent phases of COVID-19. The prospective study material was composed of cDNA or gDNA derived from T cells, B-cell-depleted T cells, or PBMCs. The dataset comprised deeply sampled blood TCRbeta repertoires from subjects exposed to, actively infected with, or recovered from COVID-19. A freely available public database, intended as a resource for researchers studying the immune response to SARS-CoV-2, is where the repertoires were released. The samples were drawn from two sources: the first 160 participants of the ongoing ImmuneRACE study, and 950 to 1,500 subjects contributed by 6 global collaborators. A de-identified subject ID, COVID-19 status, age in years and sex were almost always included in the sample metadata. Where HLA class I and class II types were available, the types were taken from metadata supplied by the sample provider, not from assay-based typing. The study at large found these results: Clinical and demographic metadata were provided uncurated, with the amount varying by source and participant.

The collaborating institutions used their own protocols to collect whole blood in K2EDTA tubes. For TCRbeta analysis, collaborator samples were shipped as frozen whole blood, as isolated PBMCs, or as DNA extracted from either sample type. TCRbeta CDR3 regions were amplified from genomic DNA using the immunoSEQ Assay, a bias-controlled multiplex PCR. The study's processing was this. Within the assay, amplification of reference gene primers was used to estimate how many nucleated cells each sample contained. To quantify the absolute abundance of each unique TCRbeta CDR3 rearrangement, sequence reads were collapsed and filtered. For each sample, productive Simpson clonality was calculated by taking the square root of Simpson's diversity index across productive rearrangements. TCRdb carries this immuneACCESS record with in-frame sequences only. Its versions omit some clonotypes, under half of them owing to an unresolved V gene in the studies checked, with the rest unexplained. Clone size and the V and J calls come from that table; the DNA yielded D and trimming. The sample profile shows around 50,000 clones; roughly 82% of them were found once. The top ten clones comprise 14% to 15% of the sample.

Germline trimming: 4 bases from V, 1 base from J; junction bases outside gene matches: 6. Counted from cysteine to phenylalanine, this CDR3 has 16 amino acids. The only DNA kept is the CDR3, 48 bases in frame from the first base. As encoded in the germline V gene (reference sequence), CDR1 is LNHDA while CDR2 is SQIVND. Sequenced sample: peripheral blood. This TCR was recovered from a human donor in a cohort sampled during active COVID-19. The chain is made from TRBV19 and TRBJ2-1, and 8 junction bases match TRBD2. The nucleotides read TGTGCCAGTAGTAGAGGCGGGGGGAGGTCCTACAATGAGCAGTTCTTC. Translated, this gives CASSRGGGRSYNEQFF.